The 20 T cell receptor beta chains listed next were all sequenced from one sample in a study of type 1 and type 2 diabetes patients. Genomic DNA was the PCR template. Amplification of the beta chain CDR3 used 30 forward and 13 reverse multiplex primers. TCRdb processed the multiplex PCR reads anew with MiXCR; each CDR3 protein has one entry. The sample records some 250,000 distinct CDR3 sequences, roughly 50% being singletons. Sequencing was carried out using peripheral blood mononuclear cells (PBMCs). The source of these receptors is a man between 18 and 35 years old with type 2 diabetes.

The chain uses TRBV18 and TRBJ1-6; D is possibly TRBD1 (5 bases). The CDR3 is 17 amino acids. With 5 bases removed from V and 7 bases from J, the gap between germline ends came to 21 bases. In germline, CDR1 is KGHSH, CDR2 LQKENI. CDR3 loop: CASSRGSGQGDNSPLHF. The CDR3 DNA reads TGTGCCAGCTCAAGAGGTTCTGGGCAGGGTGACAATTCACCCCTCCACTTT.

The chain is built from TRBV28 and TRBJ1-5; 8 bases fit TRBD1. This CDR3 comprises 16 residues. Germline-derived CDR1 and CDR2 are MDHEN and SYDVKM. Trimming at V came to 8 bases and at J to 3 bases, leaving 12 bases not matched to a gene. CDR3 coding DNA: TGTGCCAGCTGTACGGGCGGACAGGGAGTCAATCAGCCCCAGCATTTT. Its translation is CASCTGGQGVNQPQHF.

The chain has TRBV7-9 and TRBJ2-7, with D tentatively TRBD1 (6 bases). Germline values: CDR1 SEHNR, CDR2 FQNEAQ (reference sequence). The V and J ends lost 8 bases and 3 bases respectively, with 20 bases between them. The CDR3 loop spans 15 amino acids. The CDR3 DNA reads TGTGCCAGCTCCCAATTCAACAGGGCAGGCTACGAGCAGTACTTC. It is translated as CASSQFNRAGYEQYF.

The V and J genes are TRBV6-6 and TRBJ1-1; possible D gene TRBD1, 5 bases. The CDR3 has 14 amino acids. The germline V and J ends were trimmed by 6 bases and 8 bases, with 19 bases remaining between them. From germline, CDR1 is MNHNY and CDR2 SVGAGI (reference sequence). CDR3 in DNA: TGTGCCAGCAGCCAGAAGGGCGGGGCAGCCGAAGCTTTCTTT. It specifies CASSQKGGAAEAFF.

V and J are TRBV7-3 and TRBJ2-2, with 12 bases fitting TRBD2. CDR1 and CDR2 (germline): SGHTA, FQGTGA. This CDR3 comprises 16 residues. V trimming: 0 bases; J trimming: 8 bases; junction bases outside the gene matches: 4. This CDR3 reads CASSLTGLAGTGELFF. The CDR3 nucleotides are TGTGCCAGCAGCTTAACAGGACTAGCGGGAACTGGGGAGCTGTTTTTT.

With respect to this clonotype: A read error is possible here, since a much larger clone lies one base away. The V and J genes are TRBV7-3 and TRBJ1-1, with TRBD1 as a possible D gene (5 bases). Germline V gene data show CDR1 as SGHTA and CDR2 as FQGTGA. The CDR3 consists of 14 residues. Here the CDR3 reads CANSPSGGNTEAFF. The CDR3 DNA is TGTGCCAACAGCCCCTCGGGGGGAAACACTGAAGCTTTCTTT.

V gene TRBV7-2 combines with J gene TRBJ2-1; 10 nucleotides agree with TRBD2. The V segment lost 6 bases and the J segment 5 bases; nucleotides outside the gene matches: 13. Per germline, CDR1 SGHTA and CDR2 FQGNSA. The CDR3 covers 17 residues. CDR3 sequence (DNA): TGTGCCAGCAGTTTCCGTCTAGCGGGAGAGGGGAACAATGAGCAGTTCTTC. Encoded protein: CASSFRLAGEGNNEQFF.

The chain employs TRBV7-2 and TRBJ1-2; possible D gene TRBD1, 5 bases. V was trimmed by 1 base and J by 12 bases, leaving 18 bases between them. The CDR3 length is 14 residues. The germline V gene encodes CDR1 SGHTA and CDR2 FQGNSA. The CDR3 sequence is CASSLGDLGRGNTF. The CDR3 DNA is TGTGCCAGCAGCTTAGGGGATTTAGGGAGGGGAAACACCTTC.

There are a few counts of this clonotype. The V call is TRBV27, the J call TRBJ1-2, with D possibly TRBD1 on 6 matching bases. The CDR3 extends over 14 amino acids. V lost 6 bases and J 10 bases, leaving 21 bases between the germline ends. CDR1 MNHEY and CDR2 SMNVEV come from the germline V gene (reference sequence). The CDR3 bases are TGTGCCAGCAGCGACAAGCCGGACAGTGAGGACTACACCTTC. Amino acids: CASSDKPDSEDYTF.

This clonotype was seen a few times. V usage is TRBV7-2 and J usage is TRBJ2-7; the D is unclear. Trimming cost V 7 bases and J 2 bases, with 15 bases left between them. This CDR3 contains 14 residues. Germline loops: CDR1 SGHTA, CDR2 FQGNSA. This CDR3 reads CASTPGNQPYEQYF. In DNA form, the CDR3 reads TGTGCCAGCACACCTGGGAACCAGCCCTACGAGCAGTACTTC. Together with reference TRBV7-2 and TRBJ2-7, the CDR3 gives the full variable domain: GAGVSQSPSNKVTEKGKDVELRCDPISGHTALYWYRQSLGQGLEFLIYFQGNSAPDKSGLPSDRFSAERTGGSVSTLTIQRTQQEDSAVYLCASTPGNQPYEQYFGPGTRLTVT.

This clonotype has just a few counts. The genes are TRBV7-7 and TRBJ2-6; the match to TRBD1 covers 9 bases. The CDR3 totals 17 residues. The J segment lost 1 base and the V segment lost 3 bases, leaving 4 bases of the junction unmatched. Germline V lookup: CDR1 SSHAT, CDR2 FNYEAQ (reference sequence). Written as DNA, the CDR3 is TGTGCCAGCAGCTTGGGACAGGGTTTGTCTGGGGCCAACGTCCTGACTTTC. The encoded protein is CASSLGQGLSGANVLTF. The full variable domain, completed using reference TRBV7-7 and TRBJ2-6, is GAGVSQSPRYKVTKRGQDVTLRCDPISSHATLYWYQQALGQGPEFLTYFNYEAQPDKSGLPSDRFSAERPEGSISTLTIQRTEQRDSAMYRCASSLGQGLSGANVLTFGAGSRLTVL.

The V call is TRBV27, the J call TRBJ2-7, with TRBD1 matching over 7 bases. This CDR3 spans 13 amino acids. Germline assignment: CDR1 MNHEY and CDR2 SMNVEV (reference sequence). Trimming cost V 5 bases and J 7 bases; bases outside gene matches: 8. This CDR3 is CASSADRVREQYF. In nucleotides, the CDR3 is TGTGCCAGCAGTGCCGACAGGGTGAGGGAGCAGTACTTC.

Points on this clonotype: A much larger clone sits a single nucleotide away, making a read error possible. This chain connects TRBV12-3 or TRBV12-4 to TRBJ2-2, with D possibly being TRBD1 or TRBD2 (5 bases each). This CDR3 is 13 amino acids long. The CDR3 is CASKVTNTGALFF. For the CDR3, the DNA is TGTGCCAGCAAGGTGACGAACACCGGGGCGCTGTTTTTT.

This clonotype was seen only a few times. V and J are TRBV7-2 and TRBJ2-3; D gene unclear. The CDR3 runs to 11 residues. Germline-derived CDR1 and CDR2 are SGHTA and FQGNSA. The V gene lost 1 base and the J gene lost 10 bases, with 6 bases spanning the gap. CDR3 sequence (DNA): TGTGCCAGCAGCTTAGAAGCTCCGCAGTATTTT. Translation gives CASSLEAPQYF.

The V call is TRBV7-6, the J call TRBJ2-1, with 9 bases matching TRBD1. The germline V gene encodes CDR1 SGHVS and CDR2 FNYEAQ. This CDR3 spans 15 amino acids. V lost 7 bases, J lost 1 base, and 5 bases stayed unmatched. CDR3 in DNA: TGTGCCAGCAAACCACAGGGGGCGTCCTACAATGAGCAGTTCTTC. Amino acid sequence: CASKPQGASYNEQFF.

This rearrangement joins TRBV29-1 to TRBJ2-3; D is unresolved. Germline V gives CDR1 SQVTM, CDR2 ANQGSEA. V lost 6 bases and J lost 1, with 20 bases in between. CDR3 length equals 16 residues. The CDR3: CSVEHRLEHGTDTQYF. The CDR3 DNA follows: TGCAGCGTGGAACACCGCCTCGAACACGGCACAGATACGCAGTATTTT.

This chain joins TRBV18 and TRBJ1-4; D remains unclear. Germline-derived CDR1 and CDR2 are KGHSH and LQKENI. V was pared by 0 bases and J by 7 bases, with 9 bases between. This CDR3 is 14 amino acids long. CDR3 nucleotides: TGTGCCAGCTCACCACCGGGGAACTCTGAAAAACTGTTTTTT. It specifies CASSPPGNSEKLFF.

The V and J genes are TRBV29-1 and TRBJ1-1; D perhaps matches TRBD1 (6 bases). The CDR3 totals 12 residues. V was shortened by 2 bases and J by 14 bases, with 18 bases between the two germline ends. Germline V gives CDR1 SQVTM, CDR2 ANQGSEA. CDR3 region: CSVESGGRASFF. CDR3 bases: TGCAGCGTTGAATCCGGGGGCCGGGCGAGCTTCTTT.

The V and J genes are TRBV27 and TRBJ2-3; 9 nucleotides align to TRBD2. Germline V gene data show CDR1 as MNHEY and CDR2 as SMNVEV (reference sequence). J gave up 4 bases and V 8 bases, and 7 bases lay outside the gene matches. The CDR3 loop spans 14 amino acids. CDR3 sequence reads: CASSTSGLSDTQYF. The CDR3 region has the DNA TGTGCCAGCTCTACTAGCGGGTTGTCAGATACGCAGTATTTT.

Notes on this clonotype: Mismatch with germline at one junction end may stem from a read error. The chain couples TRBV7-7 to TRBJ1-5; D is undetermined. The CDR3 spans 16 residues. Germline assignment: CDR1 SSHAT and CDR2 FNYEAQ (reference sequence). The CDR3 protein is CASSQWTWERAQPQHF. The CDR3 DNA is TGTGCTAGCAGCCAATGGACGTGGGAGCGTGCTCAGCCCCAGCATTTT.